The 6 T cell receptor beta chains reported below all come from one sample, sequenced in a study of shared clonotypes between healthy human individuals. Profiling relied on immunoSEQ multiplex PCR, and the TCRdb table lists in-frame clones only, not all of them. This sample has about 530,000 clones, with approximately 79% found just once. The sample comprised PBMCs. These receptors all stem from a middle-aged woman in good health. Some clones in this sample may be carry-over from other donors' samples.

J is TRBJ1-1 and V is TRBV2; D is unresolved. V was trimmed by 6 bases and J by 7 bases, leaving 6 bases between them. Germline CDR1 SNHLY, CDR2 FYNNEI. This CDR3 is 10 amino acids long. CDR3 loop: CASRGIEAFF. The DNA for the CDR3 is TGTGCCAGCAGAGGCATTGAAGCTTTCTTT.

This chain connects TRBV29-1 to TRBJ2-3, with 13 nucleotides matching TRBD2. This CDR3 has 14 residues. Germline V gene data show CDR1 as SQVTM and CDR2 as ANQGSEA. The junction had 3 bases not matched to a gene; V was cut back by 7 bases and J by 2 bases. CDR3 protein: CSAGTSGNTDTQYF. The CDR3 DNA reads TGCAGCGCGGGGACTAGCGGGAACACAGATACGCAGTATTTT.

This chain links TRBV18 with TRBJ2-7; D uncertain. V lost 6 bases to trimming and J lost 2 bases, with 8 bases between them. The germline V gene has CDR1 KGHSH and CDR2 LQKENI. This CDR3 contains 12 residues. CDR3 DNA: TGTGCCAGCTCCACGGAAACCTACGAGCAGTACTTC. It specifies CASSTETYEQYF.

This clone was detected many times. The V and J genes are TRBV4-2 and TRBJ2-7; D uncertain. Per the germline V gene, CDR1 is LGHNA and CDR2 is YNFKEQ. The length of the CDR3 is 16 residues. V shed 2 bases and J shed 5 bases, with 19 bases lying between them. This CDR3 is CASSQLLVLFRNEQYF. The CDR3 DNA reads TGTGCCAGCAGCCAATTGCTAGTTCTATTTAGGAACGAGCAGTACTTC.

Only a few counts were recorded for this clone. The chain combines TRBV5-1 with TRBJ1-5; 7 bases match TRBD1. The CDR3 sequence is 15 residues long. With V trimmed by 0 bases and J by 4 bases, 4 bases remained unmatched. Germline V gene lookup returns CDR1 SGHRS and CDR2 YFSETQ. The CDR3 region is CASSLGQGENQPQHF. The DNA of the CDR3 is TGCGCCAGCAGCTTGGGACAGGGAGAAAATCAGCCCCAGCATTTT. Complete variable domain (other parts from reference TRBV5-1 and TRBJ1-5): KAGVTQTPRYLIKTRGQQVTLSCSPISGHRSVSWYQQTPGQGLQFLFEYFSETQRNKGNFPGRFSGRQFSNSRSEMNVSTLELGDSALYLCASSLGQGENQPQHFGDGTRLSIL.

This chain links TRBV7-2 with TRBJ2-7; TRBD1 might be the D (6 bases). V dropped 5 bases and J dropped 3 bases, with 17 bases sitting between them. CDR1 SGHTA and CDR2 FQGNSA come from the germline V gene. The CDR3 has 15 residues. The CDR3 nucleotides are TGTGCCAGCAGCCCCGGAATCGACAGGTTCTACGAGCAGTACTTC. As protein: CASSPGIDRFYEQYF.